This entry describes one T cell receptor (beta chain). Its antigen is undetermined. The record originates from a study of cytomegalovirus exposure and HLA in healthy donors. Study-wide context: In a previous analysis, approximately 110 million unique TCR beta sequences were found from about 190 million T cells. Study results and limitations: Cytomegalovirus-associated TCR beta chains were listed, numbering more than 150. Donors belonging to an Asian-associated ancestry cluster reportedly showed fewer N-insertions in productive TCRs than the 666-donor mean, according to what a later analysis found.

Unrecorded immune exposures were likely, despite nominal health at sampling. CDR1 and CDR2 (germline): WNHNN, SYGVQD (reference sequence). This CDR3 comprises 14 residues. In the PCR, 60 Vbeta and 13 Jbeta primers were used. Clones were sequenced by immunoSEQ multiplex PCR, and TCRdb holds only the in-frame ones, with some missing. Of about 93,000 clones listed, around 80% were seen once; the top ten hold 6% to 9.5%. The V and J genes are TRBV10-1 and TRBJ2-5; D uncertain. The tail of the sequence fits TRBJ2-7 better, so the J call may be wrong. The sequenced sample consisted of PBMCs. This TCR came from a young man in good health and CMV-seronegative. The CDR3 spells CASSKEQTSYEQYF. CDR3 coding DNA: TGCGCCAGCAGTAAAGAACAGACCTCCTACGAGCAGTACTTC.